The sequence of this TCR beta chain was determined in a study of regulatory T cells in long-lasting Graves disease. Overall study: Patients newly diagnosed with Graves' had been on antithyroid drugs for under 3 months.

Time point denoted: newly diagnosed GD, antithyroid drugs for less than 3 months. From PBMCs, RNA was extracted and then used to make the TCR library. Enrollment of patients was through an endocrinology department in Xi'an, China. Arm-PCR of CDR3 regions with iRepertoire HTBI primers generated TCR beta libraries. TCRdb re-analysed the multiplex PCR reads in MiXCR, keeping a single row per CDR3 protein. The sample shows hundreds of thousands of distinct CDR3 sequences, approximately 15% of them seen only once. This CDR3 contains 16 residues. The V gene lost 2 bases and the J gene lost 3 bases, with 13 bases spanning the gap. The V gene's germline CDR1 is MNHEY and CDR2 SVGEGT. These data were likewise used in another study, on T cells in Graves' hyperthyroidism and ophthalmopathy. This second study notes: Reasons for excluding patients were uncontrolled infection, other autoimmune disease, pregnancy or lactation. Clinicians diagnosed patients from clinical symptoms, serum thyroxine and TRAb, thyroid ultrasound and orbital computed tomography.

The starting material was peripheral blood mononuclear cells (PBMCs), obtained at new diagnosis, from a patient treated with antithyroid drugs. The receptor's source is a man aged 40-49 years with Graves disease. The rearrangement uses TRBV6-2 or TRBV6-3 and TRBJ2-2, with D tentatively TRBD2 (5 bases). CDR3 protein: CASSYPSGSDTGELFF. CDR3 nucleotides: TGTGCCAGCAGTTACCCTTCGGGGTCCGACACCGGGGAGCTGTTTTTT.